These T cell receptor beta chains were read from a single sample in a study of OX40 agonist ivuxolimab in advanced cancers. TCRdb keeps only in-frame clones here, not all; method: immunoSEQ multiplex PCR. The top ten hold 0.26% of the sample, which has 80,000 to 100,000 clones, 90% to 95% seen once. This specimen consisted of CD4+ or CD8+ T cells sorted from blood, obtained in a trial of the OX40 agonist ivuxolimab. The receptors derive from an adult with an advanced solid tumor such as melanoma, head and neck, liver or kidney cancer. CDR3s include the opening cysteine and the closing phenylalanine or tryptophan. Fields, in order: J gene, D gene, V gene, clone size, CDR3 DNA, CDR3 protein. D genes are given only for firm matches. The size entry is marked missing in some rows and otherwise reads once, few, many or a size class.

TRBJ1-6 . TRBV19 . TGTGCCAGTAGTATACGGGATTCACCCCTCCACTTT CASSIRDSPLHF
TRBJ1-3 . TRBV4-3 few TGCGCCAGCAGCCAAAAATCCACACCCAGCTCTGGAAACACCATATATTTT CASSQKSTPSSGNTIYF
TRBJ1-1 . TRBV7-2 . TGTGCCAGCAGTACCTGGGGAGGCCACACTGAAGCTTTCTTT CASSTWGGHTEAFF
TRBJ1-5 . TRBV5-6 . TGTGCCAGCAGCTTGGGCAGGGCCCAGCCCCAGCATTTT CASSLGRAQPQHF
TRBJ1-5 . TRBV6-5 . TGTGCCAGCAGTTACTGGAGTAGGGATCAGCCCCAGCATTTT CASSYWSRDQPQHF
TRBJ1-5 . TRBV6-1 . TGTGCCAGCAGTGATGGACAGACCTACAATCAGCCCCAGCATTTT CASSDGQTYNQPQHF
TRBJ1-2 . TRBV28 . TGTGCCAGCAGTTCTTTATACGTCTATGGCTACACCTTC CASSSLYVYGYTF
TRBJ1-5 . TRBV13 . TGTGCCAGCAGAAACAGGGCCCCGACCCAGCATTTT CASRNRAPTQHF
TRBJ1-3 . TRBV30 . TGTGCCTGGAGTGGAACTGGAAACACCATATATTTT CAWSGTGNTIYF
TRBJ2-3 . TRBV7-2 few TGTGCCAGCAGCTTCATCAACGCCCGAATCACGCAGTATTTT CASSFINARITQYF
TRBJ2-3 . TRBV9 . TGTGCCAGCAGCCTTCGCGACAGCGTAGATACGCAGTATTTT CASSLRDSVDTQYF
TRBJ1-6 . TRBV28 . TGTGCCAGCAGTTCCGTAAGGTCTGTGCCTCTGGATTCACCCCTCCACTTT CASSSVRSVPLDSPLHF
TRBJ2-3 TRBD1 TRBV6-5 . TGTGCCAGCAGTTACTCGATGGACAGGGGCACAGATACGCAGTATTTT CASSYSMDRGTDTQYF
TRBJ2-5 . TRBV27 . TGTGCCAGCTCGTCGACAGGACAAGAGACCCAGTACTTC CASSSTGQETQYF
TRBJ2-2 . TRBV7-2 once TGTGCCAGCAGCTTAAAGAGGACCGGGGAGCTGTTTTTT CASSLKRTGELFF
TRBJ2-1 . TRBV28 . TGTGCCAGCTGCTCGGACGGGAACAATGAGCAGTTCTTC CASCSDGNNEQFF
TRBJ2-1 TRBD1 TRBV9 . TGTGCCAGCAGCGTACTCGGACAGGGGGGAGGTGATGAGCAGTTCTTC CASSVLGQGGGDEQFF
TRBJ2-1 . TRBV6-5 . TGTGCCAGCAGTTACTCCGACGGGACTGAGCAGTTCTTC CASSYSDGTEQFF
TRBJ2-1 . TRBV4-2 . TGTGCCAGCAGCCAAGATCCCCTAATCCCCTCCTACAATGAGCAGTTCTTC CASSQDPLIPSYNEQFF
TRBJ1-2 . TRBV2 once TGTGCCAGCACCGTCGACCGGGGTCATAACTATGGCTACACCTTC CASTVDRGHNYGYTF
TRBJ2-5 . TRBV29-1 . TGCAGCGTTGAATTTGTTGAGACCCAGTACTTC CSVEFVETQYF
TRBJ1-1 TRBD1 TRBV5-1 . TGCGCCAGCAGCTTGGGACAGGGGGCTGAAGCTTTCTTT CASSLGQGAEAFF